This TCR beta chain originates from a study of immune evolution from preneoplasia to lung adenocarcinoma. The method was immunoSEQ multiplex PCR; TCRdb's version includes in-frame clones alone and lacks a portion of them. The table lists nearly 3,000 clones, about nine tenths of them singletons. Unmatched junction bases numbered 4, after V lost 5 bases and J lost 4 bases. The CDR3 extends over 15 amino acids. Germline CDR1 SGHTA, CDR2 FQGTGA. General study points: Top clone frequencies peaked in normal lung, apparently declining through invasive adenocarcinoma.

Note on this clone: The antigen is unknown.

This clonotype was sampled from a person aged 55 to 79 with lung adenocarcinoma. Specimen: FFPE adjacent normal lung tissue. The chain employs TRBV7-3 and TRBJ2-1; 11 nucleotides align to TRBD2. DNA for the CDR3: TGTGCCAGCAGCCTTACTAGCGGGGGATACAATGAGCAGTTCTTC. It encodes CASSLTSGGYNEQFF.